Given below is one T cell receptor (beta chain) in context. This clonotype was counted a few times. The clone's antigen remains unknown. Per-base qualities were not stored, and no clone one base away is much larger. Every donor was a healthy Caucasian. Three pairs of female monozygotic twins, all aged roughly 18 to 29 years, made up the twin cohort. Peripheral blood mononuclear cells were used as the source from which RNA for TCR libraries was isolated. These data belong to a study of identical twins (dated by TCRdb to about 2016). Context from the whole study: To test whether fetal clonotypes persist, this study deep-sequenced TCR alpha and beta repertoires from monozygotic twins, from unrelated adults of various ages, and from cord blood. Replicate twin experiments were performed at different times using different library preparation protocols to rule out contamination.

The CDR3 holds 12 amino acids from the cysteine to the phenylalanine. Solely the CDR3 DNA is kept, with 36 bases framed from the first base. V loses 8 bases of germline sequence and J loses 5 bases, and the interval between the two ends is 13 bases. The germline V gene gives CDR1 as SNHLY and CDR2 as FYNNEI. What the research found in general, with its limitations: Excess twin sharing in beta out-of-frame sequences was weaker because fewer shared sequences lowered the signal-to-noise ratio. Compared with coincidental sharing between unrelated individuals, out-of-frame TCR alpha sequences shared between twins showed an excess of sequences with low generation probability. In monozygotic twins, recombination models systematically underestimated out-of-frame TCR alpha sharing, but the models matched the sharing seen between unrelated individuals. Fewer insertions were carried by abundant cord blood beta clonotypes; a weaker similar trend was observed in young adult naive repertoires, while no such trend was observed in memory repertoires. Zero-insertion analyses could be partly confounded by invariant T cells such as MAIT and iNKT, though diverse VJ usage argued against such confounding for most clonotypes. Because the same donors could not be followed over many years, the conclusions depended on cross-sectional statistical analysis.

Library prep was done by 5' RACE. The instrument was an Illumina HiSeq 2000. Template switching introduced a universal primer binding site; the final cDNA contained a unique molecular identifier, enabling accurate counting of TCR cDNA molecules. Specific primers in the conserved constant-segment region were used to synthesize first-strand cDNA for TCR alpha and beta chains. To control for contamination, every cDNA library carried two barcodes: a SMART-Mk sample barcode plus Illumina barcodes. TruSeq adapter sequences, together with Illumina sample barcodes, were added in two successive PCR steps. TCR alpha and beta cDNA libraries were sequenced on the Illumina HiSeq platform with custom primers. On the study's bioinformatics: Raw reads were processed with MiGEC to extract unique molecular identifiers, and MiXCR was used to determine CDR3 positions. Recombination models were inferred per individual with the repgenHMM and IGoR tools using an EM algorithm. The tcR package in R was used for shared clonotype analysis, with sharing normalized by the product of cloneset sizes. To study raw recombination free of thymic and clonal selection effects, out-of-frame nonproductive sequences were analyzed. TCRdb reworked the public reads: Q25 trimming with fastp, MiXCR clone assembly, productive beta chains retained. Rows with a matching CDR3 protein are joined into one entry that keeps the most common DNA and genes. The V and J calls were determined by TCRdb, not by the authors. This sample is represented by a few hundred thousand distinct CDR3 sequences; over 8.5% of them were singletons. Around 3.1% of the sample goes to the ten largest clones.

The sample also formed part of further work on yellow fever vaccine responses in identical twins. As that second study puts it: According to the authors, the vaccine-induced T cell response in identical twins seemed to be partly convergent and partly specific to each individual. Focusing on identical twins, the study followed the T cell clones that responded to the vaccine, and did so with precision.

Rearrangement joined TRBV2 to TRBJ2-7; a tentative D match to TRBD2 spans 6 bases. This clonotype was sampled from a young woman in good health. Sequenced: PBMCs. The DNA is TGTGCCAGCGTGGGACTCTCTAACGAGCAGTACTTC. It encodes CASVGLSNEQYF.